Below, 21 T cell receptor beta chains from the same sample are listed, as sequenced in a study of blood T cell repertoires in COVID-19. Repertoires were generated with immunoSEQ multiplex PCR, while TCRdb's copy carries only in-frame clones and drops some. The table shows 140,000 to 150,000 clones, with around 80% occurring only once. Source material: peripheral blood. The origin of the receptors is a woman aged 60-70 years with acute or convalescent COVID-19.

In nucleotides, the CDR3 is TGTGCTAGTGGTTTGGTACAGGGGGCAAGCATTGGTTTCTTT. It codes for CASGLVQGASIGFF. The chain joins TRBV12-5 to TRBJ1-1, with TRBD1 identical over 9 bases. V lost 0 bases, J lost 13 bases, and 9 bases stayed unmatched. The CDR3 totals 14 residues. From germline, CDR1 is LGHNT and CDR2 FRNRAP.

CDR3 DNA sequence: TGTGCCTGGAACTCAGTGGGTCAGTGGGGGACACCCGACACTGAAGCTTTCTTT. Translating gives CAWNSVGQWGTPDTEAFF. The chain employs TRBV30 and TRBJ1-1; a possible D gene is TRBD1 (6 bases). From germline, CDR1 is GTSNPN and CDR2 SVGIG (reference sequence). The CDR3 has 18 residues. V was pared by 4 bases and J by 3 bases, with 27 bases between.

The chain's CDR3 is CASTNEAGRGFGNQPQHF. CDR3 nucleotides: TGTGCCAGTACCAACGAGGCGGGCAGAGGGTTTGGCAATCAGCCCCAGCATTTT. The chain couples TRBV19 to TRBJ1-5; D ambiguous. Germline V gene lookup returns CDR1 LNHDA and CDR2 SQIVND (reference sequence). The CDR3 length is 18 residues. V was cut by 7 bases and J by 2 bases, with 24 bases left in between.

This clone was picked up one time. The chain uses TRBV5-6 and TRBJ2-7; D is possibly TRBD1 (6 bases). CDR1 is SGHDT and CDR2 is YYEEEE in the germline V gene. Trimming left V 3 bases short and J 2 bases short, with 15 bases between. This CDR3 is built from 15 residues. The DNA of the CDR3 is TGTGCCAGCAGCTCTATGACAGGCTTGGCCTACGAGCAGTACTTC. Protein: CASSSMTGLAYEQYF.

V usage is TRBV28 and J usage is TRBJ1-2; 11 bases align to TRBD1. The V gene end was trimmed by 6 bases and the J gene end by 7 bases; junction bases not matched to a gene: 19. The germline V gene has CDR1 MDHEN and CDR2 SYDVKM. The CDR3 spans 18 residues. CDR3 sequence reads: CASSSTLNRDRGGLGYTF. CDR3 DNA: TGTGCCAGCAGCTCAACCCTTAATCGGGACAGGGGGGGACTTGGCTACACCTTC.

V usage is TRBV6-4 and J usage is TRBJ1-2; D is uncertain. Between the trimmed V and J ends, which lost 0 bases and 10 bases, there was a span of 21 bases. Germline V gives CDR1 MRHNA, CDR2 SNTAGT. The CDR3 runs to 16 residues. CDR3 region: CASSDSPGTLVDDYTF. CDR3 nucleotide sequence: TGTGCCAGCAGTGACTCGCCGGGAACACTAGTTGATGACTACACCTTC.

This clone was observed a few times. The chain recombines TRBV10-3 with TRBJ1-2; D not certain. Germline assignment: CDR1 ENHRY and CDR2 SYGVKD. This CDR3 comprises 16 residues. The V end lost 2 bases, the J end lost 0 bases, and 13 bases lay between the germline ends. The CDR3 loop is CAISESTRLTNYGYTF. The DNA of the CDR3 is TGTGCCATCAGTGAGAGCACGAGACTTACTAACTATGGCTACACCTTC.

J is TRBJ1-5 and V is TRBV10-3; tentatively, D is TRBD1 (6 bases). Trimming stripped 3 bases from V and 2 bases from J, with 8 bases between. In germline, CDR1 is ENHRY, CDR2 SYGVKD. The CDR3 loop spans 14 amino acids. The CDR3 here is CAISEQGGNQPQHF. CDR3 nucleotides: TGTGCCATCAGTGAACAGGGCGGCAATCAGCCCCAGCATTTT.

In nucleotides, the CDR3 is TGTGCCAGCAGCCAAGACACTAGCGGGTCCCCAGATACGCAGTATTTT. It encodes CASSQDTSGSPDTQYF. The gene calls are TRBV4-2 and TRBJ2-3; TRBD2 agrees at 9 bases. Germline V gene sequence: CDR1 LGHNA, CDR2 YNFKEQ. The CDR3 is 16 amino acids. The V and J ends lost 0 bases and 4 bases, in that order; junction bases with no gene match: 5.

The V call is TRBV25-1, the J call TRBJ2-3; D may be TRBD2 (5 bases). Trimming removed 5 bases at V and 6 bases at J, with 6 bases between. Per the germline V gene, CDR1 is MGHDK and CDR2 is SYGVNS. The CDR3 covers 11 residues. The CDR3 here is CASSRDDTQYF. For the CDR3, the DNA is TGTGCCAGCAGTCGGGATGATACGCAGTATTTT.

This clone was recorded once. The chain is built from TRBV28 and TRBJ1-2; D is undetermined. The CDR3 totals 13 residues. V dropped 7 bases and J dropped 1 base, with 10 bases sitting between them. Germline CDR1 and CDR2: MDHEN and SYDVKM. The DNA for the CDR3 is TGTGCCAGCACGGGAGGGAATAACTATGGCTACACCTTC. Protein: CASTGGNNYGYTF.

V gene TRBV4-2 combines with J gene TRBJ2-3, with TRBD2 matching 10 bases. This CDR3 spans 16 amino acids. The germline V gene has CDR1 LGHNA and CDR2 YNFKEQ. V gave up 0 bases and J gave up 4 bases; unmatched junction bases: 4. The CDR3 loop is CASSQEASGSADTQYF. The CDR3 DNA reads as TGTGCCAGCAGCCAAGAGGCTAGCGGGAGTGCAGATACGCAGTATTTT.

This chain joins TRBV2 and TRBJ1-5, with D perhaps TRBD1 (6 bases). Germline V gene lookup returns CDR1 SNHLY and CDR2 FYNNEI. This CDR3 spans 14 amino acids. The V end was cut by 1 base, the J end by 6 bases, with 10 bases between. CDR3 loop: CASSEGGGGQPQHF. The CDR3 coding sequence is TGTGCCAGCAGTGAAGGAGGGGGTGGTCAGCCCCAGCATTTT.

The rearrangement links TRBV10-3 to TRBJ1-1; TRBD1 matches 8 bases. CDR3 size: 15 residues. Germline CDR1 is ENHRY and CDR2 is SYGVKD. The V gene end was trimmed by 10 bases and the J gene end by 0 bases; junction bases not matched to a gene: 10. DNA of the CDR3: TGTGCCACCGGACAGGGTCGGCCCATGAACACTGAAGCTTTCTTT. Its translation: CATGQGRPMNTEAFF.

This chain connects TRBV27 to TRBJ2-1, with 8 bases that match TRBD1. Germline assignment: CDR1 MNHEY and CDR2 SMNVEV (reference sequence). Trimming removed 6 bases from V and 10 bases from J; junction bases left unmatched: 11. The CDR3 consists of 14 residues. CDR3 in amino acids: CASSHGDRRFEQFF. CDR3 DNA sequence: TGTGCCAGCAGCCACGGGGACAGGCGGTTCGAGCAGTTCTTC.

The chain joins TRBV19 to TRBJ2-1; D may be TRBD2 (7 bases). Germline V gives CDR1 LNHDA, CDR2 SQIVND (reference sequence). The length of the CDR3 is 15 residues. The ends were cut back, 2 bases at V and 5 bases at J, with 13 bases in the middle. The CDR3 coding sequence is TGTGCCAGTAGTATACGGGGGGCGAGGGACAATGAGCAGTTCTTC. This translates into CASSIRGARDNEQFF.

The V call is TRBV28, the J call TRBJ2-4, with a possible D match to TRBD1 (5 bases). V shed 2 bases and J shed 0 bases, with 11 bases lying between them. From germline, CDR1 is MDHEN and CDR2 SYDVKM. This CDR3 is built from 16 residues. CDR3 residues: CASSLPLTVAKNIQYF. CDR3 nucleotide sequence: TGTGCCAGCAGTTTACCACTGACAGTAGCCAAAAACATTCAGTACTTC. The whole variable domain, filled in from reference TRBV28 and TRBJ2-4, reads DVKVTQSSRYLVKRTGEKVFLECVQDMDHENMFWYRQDPGLGLRLIYFSYDVKMKEKGDIPEGYSVSREKKERFSLILESASTNQTSMYLCASSLPLTVAKNIQYFGAGTRLSVL.

CDR3 loop: CASSYGTGKGEETQYF. DNA for the CDR3: TGTGCCAGCAGCTATGGGACAGGGAAGGGGGAAGAGACCCAGTACTTC. The chain combines TRBV7-7 with TRBJ2-5, with TRBD1 matching 9 bases. V trimming: 4 bases; J trimming: 3 bases; junction bases outside the gene matches: 9. The CDR3 sequence is 16 residues long. Germline-derived CDR1 and CDR2 are SSHAT and FNYEAQ (reference sequence).

V is TRBV2 and J is TRBJ2-6; 8 bases match TRBD1. The CDR3 covers 14 residues. The V segment lost 6 bases and the J segment 6 bases; nucleotides outside the gene matches: 4. Germline V gene sequence: CDR1 SNHLY, CDR2 FYNNEI. CDR3 protein: CASSRTGQANVLTF. Written as DNA, the CDR3 is TGTGCCAGCAGCCGGACAGGGCAGGCCAACGTCCTGACTTTC. The whole variable domain, filled in from reference TRBV2 and TRBJ2-6, reads EPEVTQTPSHQVTQMGQEVILRCVPISNHLYFYWYRQILGQKVEFLVSFYNNEISEKSEIFDDQFSVERPDGSNFTLKIRSTKLEDSAMYFCASSRTGQANVLTFGAGSRLTVL.

The chain carries TRBV7-6 and TRBJ2-3; the match to TRBD1 covers 8 bases. With V trimmed by 1 base and J by 4 bases, 4 bases remained unmatched. The CDR3 totals 15 residues. CDR1 and CDR2 from the germline V gene are SGHVS and FNYEAQ. Written as DNA, the CDR3 is TGTGCCAGCAGCTTAGGGACAGGGTCCTCAGATACGCAGTATTTT. The encoded protein is CASSLGTGSSDTQYF.

This clone was found many times. V usage is TRBV25-1 and J usage is TRBJ2-1; the D gene is possibly TRBD2 (5 bases). This CDR3 is 15 amino acids long. The V and J ends lost 4 bases and 0 bases respectively, with 10 bases between them. Germline V lookup: CDR1 MGHDK, CDR2 SYGVNS. CDR3 protein: CASSGLTSSYNEQFF. The CDR3 DNA sequence: TGTGCCAGCAGTGGCCTCACTAGCTCCTACAATGAGCAGTTCTTC.